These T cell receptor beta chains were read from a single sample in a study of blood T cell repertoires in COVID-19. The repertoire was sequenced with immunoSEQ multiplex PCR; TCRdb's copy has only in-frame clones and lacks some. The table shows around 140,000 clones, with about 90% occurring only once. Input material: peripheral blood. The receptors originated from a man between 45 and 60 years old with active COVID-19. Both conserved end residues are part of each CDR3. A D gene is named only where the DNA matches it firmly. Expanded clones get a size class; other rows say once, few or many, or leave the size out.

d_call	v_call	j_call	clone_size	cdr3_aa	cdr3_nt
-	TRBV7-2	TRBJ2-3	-	CASSLVAASDTQYF	TGTGCCAGCAGCTTAGTAGCTGCATCAGATACGCAGTATTTT
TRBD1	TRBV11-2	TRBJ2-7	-	CASSKSRQGIAYEQYF	TGTGCCAGCAGCAAATCGAGACAGGGCATAGCCTACGAGCAGTACTTC
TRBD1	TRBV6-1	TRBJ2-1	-	CASSDTGGSSYNEQFF	TGTGCCAGCAGTGACACAGGGGGTAGCTCCTACAATGAGCAGTTCTTC
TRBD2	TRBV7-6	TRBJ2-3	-	CASSPTTSGGPDTQYF	TGTGCCAGCAGCCCTACGACTAGCGGGGGTCCAGATACGCAGTATTTT
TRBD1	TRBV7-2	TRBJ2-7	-	CASTPDAGTGRLYF	TGTGCCAGCACCCCAGACGCCGGGACAGGTCGACTGTACTTC
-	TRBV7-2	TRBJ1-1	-	CASASRGRVNTEAFF	TGTGCCAGCGCGTCGAGGGGGAGGGTGAACACTGAAGCTTTCTTT
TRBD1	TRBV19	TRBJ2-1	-	CASSGTGGNEQFF	TGTGCCAGCTCCGGGACAGGGGGGAATGAGCAGTTCTTC
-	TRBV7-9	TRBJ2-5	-	CASSFRTNWTQYF	TGTGCCAGCAGCTTCCGGACTAATTGGACCCAGTACTTC
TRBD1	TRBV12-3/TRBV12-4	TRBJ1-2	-	CASGTANYGYTF	TGTGCCAGCGGGACAGCTAACTATGGCTACACCTTC
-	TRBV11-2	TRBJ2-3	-	CASSLVGADTQYF	TGTGCCAGCAGCTTAGTAGGGGCGGATACGCAGTATTTT
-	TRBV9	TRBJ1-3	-	CASSVLLGGAGNTIYF	TGTGCCAGCAGCGTACTTCTGGGTGGAGCTGGAAACACCATATATTTT
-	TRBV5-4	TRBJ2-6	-	CASSLGVPSSGANVLTF	TGTGCCAGCAGCCTAGGGGTCCCTAGCTCTGGGGCCAACGTCCTGACTTTC
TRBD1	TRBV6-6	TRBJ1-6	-	CASSYQTGIGSPLHF	TGTGCCAGCAGTTACCAGACAGGGATTGGTTCACCCCTCCACTTT
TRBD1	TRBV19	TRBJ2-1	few	CASSGTGGGEQFF	TGTGCCAGTTCCGGGACAGGGGGAGGTGAGCAGTTCTTC
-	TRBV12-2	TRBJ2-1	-	CASPPGTSFPNEQFF	TGTGCAAGTCCCCCCGGGACTAGCTTCCCCAATGAGCAGTTCTTC
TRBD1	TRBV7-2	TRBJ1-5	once	CASSPGQGRRQPQHF	TGTGCCAGCAGCCCCGGACAGGGGAGGAGACAGCCCCAGCATTTT
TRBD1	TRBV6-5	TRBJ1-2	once	CASSYGQGALNGYTF	TGTGCCAGCAGTTACGGGCAGGGGGCGCTTAATGGCTACACCTTC
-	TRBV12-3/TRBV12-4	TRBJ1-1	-	CASSLAGGTEAFF	TGTGCCAGCAGTTTGGCTGGTGGTACTGAAGCTTTCTTT
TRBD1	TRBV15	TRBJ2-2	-	CATSRQRMTGFNTGELFF	TGTGCCACCAGCAGACAACGGATGACAGGGTTTAACACCGGGGAGCTGTTTTTT
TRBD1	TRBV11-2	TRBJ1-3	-	CASSSRQGAGNTIYF	TGTGCCAGCAGCTCCCGACAGGGGGCTGGAAACACCATATATTTT
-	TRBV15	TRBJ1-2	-	CATSGAPNTRGYTF	TGTGCCACCAGCGGGGCCCCCAACACGAGGGGCTACACCTTC
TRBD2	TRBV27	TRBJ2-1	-	CASGEGNEQFF	TGTGCCAGCGGGGAGGGCAATGAGCAGTTCTTC
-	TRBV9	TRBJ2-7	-	CASSVGGEVYEQYF	TGTGCCAGCAGCGTAGGAGGGGAGGTCTACGAGCAGTACTTC
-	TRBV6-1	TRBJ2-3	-	CASSDWRWEVGTDTQYF	TGTGCCAGCAGTGACTGGCGTTGGGAGGTGGGCACAGATACGCAGTATTTT
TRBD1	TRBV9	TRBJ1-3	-	CASSVRDRGSRNTIYF	TGTGCCAGCAGCGTCCGGGACAGGGGGTCAAGAAACACCATATATTTT
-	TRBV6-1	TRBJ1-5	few	CASSDGTAYSNQPQHF	TGTGCCAGCAGTGACGGTACAGCCTATAGCAATCAGCCCCAGCATTTT
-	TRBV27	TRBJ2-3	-	CASRPTGTDTQYF	TGTGCCAGCAGACCGACTGGCACAGATACGCAGTATTTT
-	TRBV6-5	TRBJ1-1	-	CASSFGGGTEAFF	TGTGCCAGCAGTTTTGGGGGAGGCACTGAAGCTTTCTTT
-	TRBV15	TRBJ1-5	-	CATSRVALLNNQPQHF	TGTGCCACCAGCAGAGTCGCCCTATTGAACAATCAGCCCCAGCATTTT
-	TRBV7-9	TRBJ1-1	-	CASSLSGNTEAFF	TGTGCCAGCAGCTTATCAGGAAACACTGAAGCTTTCTTT
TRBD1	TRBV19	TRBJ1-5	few	CASTKDRASNQPQHF	TGTGCCAGTACCAAGGACAGGGCTTCCAATCAGCCCCAGCATTTT
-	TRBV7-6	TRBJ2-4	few	CASSLVQQKNIQYF	TGTGCCAGCAGCTTAGTACAGCAGAAAAACATTCAGTACTTC